This entry concerns a single T cell receptor beta chain. This record comes from a study of shared clonotypes between healthy human individuals. This table comes from immunoSEQ multiplex PCR, and its TCRdb copy is limited to in-frame clones, with some not included. This repertoire shows millions of clones, approximately 90% found once; its top ten account for around 0.15%. V lost 8 bases to trimming and J lost 5 bases, with 13 bases between them. The CDR3 covers 13 residues. Germline V CDR1 and CDR2: SNHLY, FYNNEI. What was sequenced was naive CD4+ T cells sorted from blood. Subset denoted: CD45RA+ positively selected. This clonotype originated in a man aged 18 to 30 in good health. The V gene is TRBV2, the J gene TRBJ2-1; D unclear. CDR3 coding DNA: TGTGCCAGCTCTAAAGCTAGTAACAATGAGCAGTTCTTC. Residues: CASSKASNNEQFF.